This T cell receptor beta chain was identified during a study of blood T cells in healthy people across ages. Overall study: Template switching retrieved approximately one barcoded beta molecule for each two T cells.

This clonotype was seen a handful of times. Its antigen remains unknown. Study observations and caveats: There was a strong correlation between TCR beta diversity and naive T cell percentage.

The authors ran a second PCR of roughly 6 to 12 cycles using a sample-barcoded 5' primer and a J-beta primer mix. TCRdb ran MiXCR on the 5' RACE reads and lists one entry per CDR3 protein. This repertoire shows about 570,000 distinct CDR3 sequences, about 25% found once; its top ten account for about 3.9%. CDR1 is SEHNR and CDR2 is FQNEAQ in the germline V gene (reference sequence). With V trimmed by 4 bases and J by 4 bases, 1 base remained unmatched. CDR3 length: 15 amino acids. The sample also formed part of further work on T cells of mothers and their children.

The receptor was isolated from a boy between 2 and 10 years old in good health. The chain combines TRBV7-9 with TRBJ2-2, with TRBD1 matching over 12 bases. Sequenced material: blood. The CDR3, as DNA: TGTGCCAGCAGCTGGGACAGGGGGCCCACCGGGGAGCTGTTTTTT. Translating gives CASSWDRGPTGELFF.